A selection of T cell receptor beta chains follows, all from one sample in a study of cytomegalovirus exposure and HLA in healthy donors. Clones were read by immunoSEQ multiplex PCR, and TCRdb kept only the in-frame ones, dropping some. The sample includes 68,000 or so clones, more than 70% of them seen just once. Input material: PBMCs. These receptors were obtained from a woman between 18 and 29 years old in good health and CMV-seronegative. CDR3s include the opening cysteine and the closing phenylalanine or tryptophan. The D gene is left open where the match is weak. The size of a clone is reported for some rows only, either as once, few or many, or as a class for expanded clones.

j_call clone_size d_call v_call cdr3_aa cdr3_nt
TRBJ1-5 - - TRBV5-1 CASSPGPNQPQHF TGCGCCAGCAGCCCAGGTCCAAATCAGCCCCAGCATTTT
TRBJ2-7 - - TRBV2 CASSEGGSSSYEQYF TGTGCCAGCAGTGAAGGCGGGTCGAGCTCCTACGAGCAGTACTTC
TRBJ1-2 - - TRBV6-5 CASSLAANGGYTF TGTGCCAGCAGTTTAGCCGCGAACGGTGGCTACACCTTC
TRBJ2-1 - TRBD2 TRBV6-5 CASSWGTSGGRREQFF TGTGCCAGCAGTTGGGGGACTAGCGGGGGGCGGCGAGAGCAGTTCTTC
TRBJ1-1 - - TRBV29-1 CSAIYATEAFF TGCAGCGCTATTTATGCGACTGAAGCTTTCTTT
TRBJ1-2 once - TRBV2 CASSDASLGYGYTF TGTGCCAGCAGTGACGCCAGCCTAGGCTATGGCTACACCTTC
TRBJ1-2 - - TRBV6-4 CASSALQGYGYTF TGTGCCAGCAGTGCCTTACAGGGATATGGCTACACCTTC
TRBJ2-3 - - TRBV28 CASSPAYREPTDTQYF TGTGCCAGCAGTCCCGCTTACAGGGAACCCACAGATACGCAGTATTTT
TRBJ1-3 - - TRBV28 CASSLLGSSGNTIYF TGTGCCAGCAGTTTACTGGGGAGCTCTGGAAACACCATATATTTT
TRBJ2-7 - TRBD2 TRBV6-5 CASSRGGSSYEQYF TGTGCCAGCAGCCGCGGCGGGAGCTCCTACGAGCAGTACTTC
TRBJ2-1 - - TRBV6-5 CASSYESGEQFF TGTGCCAGCAGTTACGAGAGCGGAGAGCAGTTCTTC
TRBJ2-3 - TRBD2 TRBV27 CASSAIRPSGGPSTDTQYF TGTGCCAGCAGCGCCATCCGGCCTAGCGGGGGACCGAGCACAGATACGCAGTATTTT
TRBJ1-5 - TRBD1 TRBV27 CASSPGTGGSQPQHF TGTGCCAGCAGCCCCGGGACAGGGGGCAGTCAGCCCCAGCATTTT
TRBJ1-3 - TRBD1 TRBV5-1 CASSPDRGGNTIYF TGCGCCAGCAGCCCGGACAGGGGTGGAAACACCATATATTTT
TRBJ1-2 - TRBD1 TRBV18 CASSPAIVQGASYGYTF TGTGCCAGCTCACCCGCAATCGTACAGGGGGCGAGCTATGGCTACACCTTC
TRBJ2-7 - - TRBV11-3 CASSFIRPSRLYEQYF TGTGCCAGCAGCTTCATCCGACCGAGCAGACTCTACGAGCAGTACTTC
TRBJ1-6 - - TRBV27 CASSLSRAGAYNSPLHF TGTGCCAGCAGTTTATCCAGGGCCGGCGCCTATAATTCACCCCTCCACTTT
TRBJ1-2 - TRBD1 TRBV28 CASSIRTGKANYGYTF TGTGCCAGCAGTATCAGGACAGGGAAGGCTAACTATGGCTACACCTTC
TRBJ1-5 - TRBD1 TRBV30 CAWSPDRGFNQPQHF TGTGCCTGGAGTCCTGACAGGGGGTTCAATCAGCCCCAGCATTTT
TRBJ1-2 - - TRBV6-5 CASSNREPYYGYTF TGTGCCAGCAGTAACAGGGAGCCTTACTATGGCTACACCTTC
TRBJ1-5 - TRBD1 TRBV6-6 CASSRTGRSQPQHF TGTGCCAGCAGTCGGACAGGGAGGAGTCAGCCCCAGCATTTT
TRBJ2-7 - - TRBV10-3 CAFSGTDSSYEQYF TGTGCCTTTTCCGGGACGGACAGCTCCTACGAGCAGTACTTC
TRBJ2-3 - TRBD2 TRBV5-4 CASSLVSREGADTQYF TGTGCCAGCAGCTTGGTCTCGCGGGAGGGGGCAGATACGCAGTATTTT
TRBJ2-7 - TRBD2 TRBV19 CASSIGGGFYEQYF TGTGCCAGTAGTATTGGCGGGGGGTTCTACGAGCAGTACTTC
TRBJ1-5 - - TRBV6-6 CASSDPPGSNQPQHF TGTGCCAGCAGTGACCCCCCAGGGAGCAATCAGCCCCAGCATTTT
TRBJ2-1 - TRBD1 TRBV6-5 CASIDRGNEQFF TGTGCCAGCATCGACAGGGGGAATGAGCAGTTCTTC
TRBJ2-2 - - TRBV5-1 CASSLGVPPGELFF TGCGCCAGCAGCTTGGGAGTTCCACCCGGGGAGCTGTTTTTT
TRBJ1-3 - TRBD1 TRBV28 CASSLGTASGNTIYF TGTGCCAGCAGTTTAGGGACAGCCTCTGGAAACACCATATATTTT
TRBJ1-2 - TRBD1 TRBV6-5 CASSYLDRGRSGYTF TGTGCCAGCAGTTACCTGGACAGGGGGCGAAGTGGCTACACCTTC
TRBJ2-7 - - TRBV7-8 CASSFGGNSYEQYF TGTGCCAGCAGCTTCGGAGGGAACTCCTACGAGCAGTACTTC
TRBJ2-2 once TRBD1 TRBV6-6 CASSTTGGTGELFF TGTGCCAGCAGTACTACAGGGGGCACCGGGGAGCTGTTTTTT
TRBJ2-7 - - TRBV18 CASSAKEQYF TGTGCCAGCTCCGCTAAAGAGCAGTACTTC
TRBJ2-1 - TRBD2 TRBV10-3 CAISESTGLALEQFF TGTGCCATCAGTGAGTCGACGGGACTAGCTCTTGAGCAGTTCTTC
TRBJ2-7 - - TRBV2 CATRSGGTPPYEQYF TGTGCCACCAGGTCCGGGGGAACCCCCCCCTACGAGCAGTACTTC
TRBJ2-7 few TRBD2 TRBV6-1 CASSERGGLATYEQYF TGTGCCAGCAGTGAAAGAGGGGGACTAGCGACCTACGAGCAGTACTTC
TRBJ2-2 - TRBD2 TRBV7-9 CASSLGSGGRSTGELFF TGTGCCAGCAGCTTGGGGAGCGGGGGAAGGAGCACCGGGGAGCTGTTTTTT
TRBJ2-2 - TRBD2 TRBV10-2 CASSEGLAGLWDTGELFF TGCGCCAGCAGTGAGGGACTAGCGGGCTTATGGGACACCGGGGAGCTGTTTTTT
TRBJ2-2 - - TRBV29-1 CSVDQGNTGELFF TGCAGCGTTGACCAGGGGAACACCGGGGAGCTGTTTTTT
TRBJ1-1 - TRBD1 TRBV11-2 CASRRDRVSTDTEAFF TGTGCCAGCAGACGGGACAGGGTTTCGACTGACACTGAAGCTTTCTTT
TRBJ2-5 - TRBD2 TRBV7-2 CASSFRGLAGETQYF TGTGCCAGCAGCTTCAGAGGACTAGCGGGAGAGACCCAGTACTTC
TRBJ1-1 - - TRBV9 CASSPRNTEAFF TGTGCCAGCAGCCCCCGGAACACTGAAGCTTTCTTT
TRBJ1-2 - TRBD1 TRBV28 CASSYRPAMDRNYGYTF TGTGCCAGCAGTTACCGGCCCGCCATGGACAGGAACTATGGCTACACCTTC
TRBJ2-1 - TRBD1 TRBV7-8 CASTWDRGSYNEQFF TGTGCCAGCACCTGGGACAGGGGTTCCTACAATGAGCAGTTCTTC